Shown below are 13 T cell receptor beta chains from a single sample sequenced in a study of cytomegalovirus exposure and HLA in healthy donors (dated by TCRdb to the late 2010s). Library generation was performed with the immunoSEQ multiplex PCR assay. TCRdb limited this immuneACCESS table to in-frame rearrangements with V and J called. A share of clones is missing; checked studies link under half to unresolved V genes, and the rest is unexplained. The sample yields over 100,000 clones; 88% were counted once. The top ten hold more than 2% of the sample. Sequencing input: PBMCs. Receptor source: a woman under 30 in good health and CMV-seronegative.

The CDR3 protein is CASSSGGLFTDTQYF. CDR3 DNA: TGTGCCAGCAGTAGCGGGGGGCTCTTCACAGATACGCAGTATTTT. V and J are TRBV9 and TRBJ2-3; 10 bases match TRBD2. The trim removed 5 bases at V and 2 bases at J, leaving 5 bases unmatched. The CDR3 is 15 amino acids. Germline CDR1 and CDR2: SGDLS and YYNGEE.

This clone was counted between two and nine times. The genes are TRBV9 and TRBJ2-1; 8 nucleotides align to TRBD2. Trimming cost V 0 bases and J 9 bases; bases outside gene matches: 8. Germline CDR1 is SGDLS and CDR2 is YYNGEE. The CDR3 consists of 15 residues. CDR3 in amino acids: CASSVESGSRSEQFF. CDR3 DNA sequence: TGTGCCAGCAGCGTAGAAAGCGGGAGTAGGAGTGAGCAGTTCTTC.

This chain uses TRBV5-1 with TRBJ2-1, with 12 positions matching TRBD2. From germline, CDR1 is SGHRS and CDR2 YFSETQ. The CDR3 runs 17 residues. V lost 3 bases, J lost 4 bases, and 8 bases stayed unmatched. The CDR3 spells CASSSPTTSGGYNEQFF. CDR3 DNA: TGCGCCAGCAGCTCGCCAACGACTAGCGGGGGATACAATGAGCAGTTCTTC.

The CDR3 is CATQEGPYEQYF. CDR3 nucleotide sequence: TGTGCCACCCAGGAGGGACCCTACGAGCAGTACTTC. V usage is TRBV2 and J usage is TRBJ2-7; tentative D call: TRBD2 (6 bases). Trimming removed 10 bases from V and 2 bases from J, with 12 bases in between. This CDR3 has 12 amino acids. Germline lookup yields CDR1 SNHLY and CDR2 FYNNEI.

The rearrangement links TRBV9 to TRBJ2-1; TRBD2 agrees at 10 bases. The CDR3 is 16 residues long. Looked up from germline, CDR1 is SGDLS and CDR2 is YYNGEE. Trimming cost V 3 bases and J 2 bases; bases outside gene matches: 5. This chain's CDR3 is CASSGTSGETYNEQFF. CDR3 nucleotide sequence: TGTGCCAGCAGCGGTACTAGCGGGGAAACCTACAATGAGCAGTTCTTC.

This clone was seen a handful of times. The V gene is TRBV4-2, the J gene TRBJ1-2; no definite D call. V gave up 4 bases and J gave up 1 base, with 13 bases separating them. Per germline, CDR1 LGHNA and CDR2 YNFKEQ. The CDR3 loop spans 15 amino acids. CDR3 amino acids: CASSPSPGGNYGYTF. CDR3 nucleotides: TGTGCCAGCAGCCCGTCACCGGGAGGTAACTATGGCTACACCTTC.

This sequence joins TRBV11-2 and TRBJ2-1; 7 bases are a match to TRBD2. The CDR3 is 12 residues long. V shed 4 bases and J 12 bases; nucleotides not matched to a gene: 6. Germline assignment: CDR1 SGHAT and CDR2 FQNNGV. As DNA, the CDR3 is TGTGCCAGCAGCTATGCGGGAGAAAGGCAGTTCTTC. Its protein product is CASSYAGERQFF.

This rearrangement joins TRBV7-2 to TRBJ1-2; D possibly corresponds to TRBD1 (6 bases). Germline V lookup: CDR1 SGHTA, CDR2 FQGNSA. V lost 1 base, J lost 2 bases, and 11 bases lay in between. This CDR3 contains 15 residues. The CDR3 sequence: CASSLERGRNYGYTF. The CDR3 DNA is TGTGCCAGCAGCTTAGAGCGGGGGCGAAACTATGGCTACACCTTC.

This chain joins TRBV4-3 and TRBJ2-1; TRBD1 is a possible D gene (5 bases). The ends were cut back, 2 bases at V and 10 bases at J, with 18 bases in the middle. CDR1 is LGHNA and CDR2 is YSLEER in the germline V gene. CDR3 length: 15 residues. The DNA of the CDR3 is TGCGCCAGCAGCCAATCGGCGGCAGGGCCAAGGGAGCAGTTCTTC. Its protein product is CASSQSAAGPREQFF.

The chain joins TRBV7-9 to TRBJ1-1; D perhaps matches TRBD1 (5 bases). Germline values: CDR1 SEHNR, CDR2 FQNEAQ (reference sequence). Trimming stripped 5 bases from V and 9 bases from J, with 13 bases between. The CDR3 has 12 residues. The chain's CDR3 is CASSPVDSQAFF. DNA for the CDR3: TGTGCCAGCAGCCCTGTAGACAGTCAAGCTTTCTTT.

This CDR3 is CASSSNTPPSGDTGELFF. The CDR3 nucleotides read TGTGCCAGCAGTTCCAACACCCCCCCTAGCGGGGACACCGGGGAGCTGTTTTTT. The chain employs TRBV27 and TRBJ2-2; TRBD2 matches at 9 bases. The CDR3 has 18 residues. The ends lost 4 bases at V and 3 bases at J; junction bases unmatched: 12. Germline V gene data show CDR1 as MNHEY and CDR2 as SMNVEV (reference sequence).

J is TRBJ1-1 and V is TRBV2, with TRBD1 matching over 7 bases. The CDR3 covers 13 residues. V trimming: 8 bases; J trimming: 6 bases; junction bases outside the gene matches: 9. In germline, CDR1 is SNHLY, CDR2 FYNNEI. The CDR3: CASCPGTVAEAFF. As DNA, the CDR3 is TGTGCCAGCTGCCCGGGGACAGTGGCTGAAGCTTTCTTT.

The chain couples TRBV27 to TRBJ2-5; 7 nucleotides align to TRBD1. Germline CDR1 is MNHEY and CDR2 is SMNVEV (reference sequence). The length of the CDR3 is 14 residues. J gave up 2 bases and V 6 bases, and 6 bases lay outside the gene matches. The chain's CDR3 is CASRQTGQQETQYF. Here the CDR3 DNA reads TGTGCCAGCAGACAAACGGGACAGCAAGAGACCCAGTACTTC.